This TCR beta chain was observed in a study of sequential checkpoint blockade in melanoma. Findings of the study overall: Tumor T-cell fraction and clonality correlated with PD-L1 and CD8+ counts.

Germline V gene sequence: CDR1 SGHNT, CDR2 YENEEA. The V end was cut by 2 bases, the J end by 0 bases, with 5 bases between. The CDR3 covers 15 residues. Treatment specified: randomized to nivolumab then ipilimumab (arm A) or the reverse (arm B). By frequency in the sample, this clone is large. Its target is unknown. The method was immunoSEQ multiplex PCR; TCRdb's version includes in-frame clones alone and lacks a portion of them. The sample includes about 4,000 clones, roughly a fifth of them seen just once. The chain is built from TRBV11-3 and TRBJ2-6; D call uncertain. This TCR was sampled from a human donor with melanoma. This sample comprised tumor tissue (inferred from file names), obtained from a patient given nivolumab and ipilimumab in sequence. The CDR3 loop is CASSLYISGANVLTF. DNA of the CDR3: TGTGCCAGCAGCTTATATATCTCTGGGGCCAACGTCCTGACTTTC.